Following are 18 T cell receptor beta chains from one sample sequenced in a study of T-cell memory formation after mild COVID-19. From the 5' RACE reads, TCRdb called clonotypes with MiXCR, one entry per CDR3 protein. The data hold 500,000 to 550,000 distinct CDR3 sequences, with roughly 20% observed a single time. Sequencing was done on a sample of PBMCs or a T cell subset sorted from them (not recorded which). The origin of the receptors is an adult woman who had mild COVID-19 (a few samples of this study predate the infection). Cell type and time point are not known.

This clonotype was detected only a few times. This chain links TRBV29-1 with TRBJ1-1; 8 nucleotides agree with TRBD1. The trim removed 6 bases at V and 4 bases at J, leaving 7 bases unmatched. Germline lookup yields CDR1 SQVTM and CDR2 ANQGSEA. The CDR3 loop spans 13 amino acids. Here the CDR3 DNA reads TGCAGCGTGGTTCGTGACAGGGGCACTGAAGCTTTCTTT. Protein: CSVVRDRGTEAFF.

The gene calls are TRBV20-1 and TRBJ2-1; D gene ambiguous. The CDR3 extends over 12 amino acids. V lost 2 bases to trimming and J lost 12 bases, with 14 bases between them. The germline CDR1 and CDR2 sequences are DFQATT and SNEGSKA (reference sequence). DNA for the CDR3: TGCAGTGCTAGAAGGATTCGAGATTCGCAGTTCTTC. Amino acid sequence: CSARRIRDSQFF.

This clonotype was seen more than once but under ten times. The chain couples TRBV6-5 to TRBJ2-7; 9 bases align to TRBD1. J lost 4 bases, V lost 4 bases, and 8 bases had no gene match. The CDR3 consists of 15 residues. Germline assignment: CDR1 MNHEY and CDR2 SVGAGI. CDR3 in DNA: TGTGCCAGCAGTTCAGACCGGGACAGGGTGTACGAGCAGTACTTC. Its protein is CASSSDRDRVYEQYF.

This clonotype was observed at least ten times. The V gene is TRBV4-3, the J gene TRBJ2-3; 7 nucleotides agree with TRBD2. The trim removed 7 bases at V and 6 bases at J, leaving 10 bases unmatched. CDR1 and CDR2 from the germline V gene are LGHNA and YSLEER. CDR3 length: 14 amino acids. This chain's CDR3 is CASKRVAGGDTQYF. The CDR3 DNA follows: TGCGCCAGCAAACGGGTAGCGGGTGGGGATACGCAGTATTTT.

The genes are TRBV2 and TRBJ1-1, with D tentatively TRBD1 (6 bases). The CDR3 extends over 15 amino acids. Trimming shortened V by 4 bases and J by 1 base, and 13 bases separated the two germline ends. Looked up from germline, CDR1 is SNHLY and CDR2 is FYNNEI. The CDR3 DNA reads as TGTGCCAGCAGTGGGGGGGGCAGACCGAACACTGAAGCTTTCTTT. Translation gives CASSGGGRPNTEAFF.

This clonotype appeared a few times. The chain is built from TRBV6-2 or TRBV6-3 and TRBJ2-1, with D hard to call. V shed 2 bases and J shed 9 bases, with 8 bases lying between them. This CDR3 spans 12 amino acids. Germline values: CDR1 MNHEY, CDR2 SVGEGT. CDR3 in DNA: TGTGCCAGCAGTTACCGGCCAGGTGAGCAGTTCTTC. This encodes CASSYRPGEQFF.

This clonotype was observed at least ten times. The chain joins TRBV12-3 or TRBV12-4 to TRBJ2-1; tentative D call: TRBD2 (6 bases). V was trimmed by 6 bases and J by 6 bases, leaving 18 bases between them. The CDR3 is 15 residues long. The CDR3 spells CASSTTRGRFNEQFF. In DNA form, the CDR3 reads TGTGCCAGCAGCACGACTAGGGGCCGATTCAATGAGCAGTTCTTC.

This clonotype was recorded a few times. The rearrangement uses TRBV7-3 and TRBJ2-3; no firm D call. CDR1 and CDR2 from the germline V gene are SGHTA and FQGTGA. The CDR3 runs to 13 residues. V lost 5 bases and J 6 bases, leaving 12 bases between the germline ends. The CDR3 sequence is CASSPHKVDTQYF. The CDR3 DNA follows: TGTGCCAGCAGCCCCCACAAGGTGGATACGCAGTATTTT.

The chain combines TRBV4-1 with TRBJ1-5, with TRBD1 matching over 8 bases. Germline V gives CDR1 MGHRA, CDR2 YSYEKL. Losses at the gene ends were 1 base for V and 3 bases for J; bases not matched to a gene: 11. The length of the CDR3 is 18 residues. The CDR3 reads CASSQGRDRGSLNQPQHF. DNA of the CDR3: TGCGCCAGCAGCCAAGGTCGAGACAGGGGATCACTCAATCAGCCCCAGCATTTT.

This clonotype was detected only a few times. This chain connects TRBV12-3 or TRBV12-4 to TRBJ2-2, with 10 bases aligning to TRBD2. This CDR3 comprises 18 residues. V dropped 1 base and J dropped 0; count of bases not matched to a gene: 5. In DNA, the CDR3 is TGTGCCAGCAGTTTAGTACTAGCGGGGTTCGCGAACACCGGGGAGCTGTTTTTT. It yields the protein CASSLVLAGFANTGELFF.

This clonotype was detected a few times. The chain couples TRBV7-8 to TRBJ2-1; no clear D. There are 14 residues in the CDR3. The V gene lost 1 base and the J gene lost 9 bases, with 13 bases spanning the gap. Germline V gives CDR1 SGHVS, CDR2 FQNEAQ. The DNA of the CDR3 is TGTGCCAGCAGCTTAGTGCGGTTTTTGGGTGAGCAGTTCTTC. This sequence encodes CASSLVRFLGEQFF.

The chain links TRBV2 to TRBJ1-2, with D tentatively TRBD1 (6 bases). CDR3 size: 11 residues. The V gene's germline CDR1 is SNHLY and CDR2 FYNNEI. V lost 10 bases and J 8 bases, leaving 14 bases between the germline ends. The DNA of the CDR3 is TGTGCCATCCGGGACATCGGGGGCTACACCTTC. It translates to CAIRDIGGYTF.

The chain has TRBV7-2 and TRBJ2-4; 13 bases map to TRBD2. Trimming cost V 1 base and J 0 bases; bases outside gene matches: 9. The CDR3 consists of 20 residues. Germline CDR1 SGHTA, CDR2 FQGNSA. The CDR3 reads CASSLGVTSGRALAKNIQYF. The CDR3 region has the DNA TGTGCCAGCAGCTTAGGGGTTACTAGCGGGAGGGCCCTAGCCAAAAACATTCAGTACTTC.

This clonotype was detected only a few times. The chain combines TRBV7-8 with TRBJ2-1; tentatively, D is TRBD1 or TRBD2 (5 bases each). The germline V gene encodes CDR1 SGHVS and CDR2 FQNEAQ. CDR3 length: 15 amino acids. V shed 5 bases and J shed 2 bases, with 13 bases lying between them. CDR3 protein: CASSPTGTTYNEQFF. The CDR3, as DNA: TGTGCCAGCAGCCCAACCGGGACCACCTACAATGAGCAGTTCTTC.

The rearrangement links TRBV5-6 to TRBJ2-2; maybe TRBD2 (6 bases). From germline, CDR1 is SGHDT and CDR2 YYEEEE. The CDR3 loop spans 16 amino acids. Trimming cost V 7 bases and J 6 bases, with 22 bases left between them. CDR3 region: CASRINSVGRSGELFF. The CDR3 DNA sequence: TGTGCCAGCCGAATAAATAGCGTTGGGAGGTCCGGGGAGCTGTTTTTT.

This clonotype was seen a handful of times. CDR3: CALGLLYQETQYF. In DNA, the CDR3 is TGTGCCCTCGGGCTCTTGTACCAAGAGACCCAGTACTTC. This sequence joins TRBV30 and TRBJ2-5; the D is unclear. Trimming pared 8 bases from V and 0 bases from J, leaving 13 bases between. The CDR3 is 13 amino acids. Germline lookup yields CDR1 GTSNPN and CDR2 SVGIG (reference sequence).

This chain joins TRBV3-1 and TRBJ2-7; 9 positions match TRBD1. The CDR3 is 18 amino acids. Per the germline V gene, CDR1 is LGHDT and CDR2 is YNNKEL (reference sequence). V lost 4 bases to trimming and J lost 0 bases; unmatched junction nucleotides: 13. In DNA form, the CDR3 reads TGTGCCAGCAGCCTCAGTCCCGGGACAGGGTGGGACTCCTACGAGCAGTACTTC. Its protein product is CASSLSPGTGWDSYEQYF.

This chain joins TRBV30 and TRBJ1-2, with D possibly matching TRBD1 (6 bases). In germline, CDR1 is GTSNPN, CDR2 SVGIG (reference sequence). V dropped 1 base and J dropped 8 bases, with 14 bases sitting between them. This CDR3 spans 13 amino acids. This chain's CDR3 is CAWSGGGLAGYTF. The CDR3 region has the DNA TGTGCCTGGAGTGGCGGGGGCCTTGCGGGCTACACCTTC.